A selection of T cell receptor beta chains follows, all from one sample in a study of blood T cell repertoires in COVID-19. Assay: immunoSEQ multiplex PCR; the TCRdb copy retains only in-frame clones and omits some. The sample lists over 250,000 clones; around 83% were seen once. Material for sequencing was PBMCs or T cells enriched from blood (not recorded which). The receptors derive from a man in his forties or fifties who had been exposed to COVID-19. CDR3s include the opening cysteine and the closing phenylalanine or tryptophan. A D gene is named only where the DNA matches it firmly. Rows may omit the clone size; those that give it use once, few, many or a size class.

J: TRBJ2-7; D: TRBD2; V: TRBV10-1; size: -; DNA: TGCGCCAGCAGTGAAGGGACTAGCGGGAGGGTGTCCTACGAGCAGTACTTC; CDR3: CASSEGTSGRVSYEQYF
J: TRBJ2-1; D: -; V: TRBV24-1; size: -; DNA: TGTGCCACCAGTGATTGGAGCGGGCCACAGCAGTTCTTC; CDR3: CATSDWSGPQQFF
J: TRBJ1-5; D: TRBD1; V: TRBV30; size: -; DNA: TGTGCCTGGAGCAGGGACAGGGCACAGCCCCAGCATTTT; CDR3: CAWSRDRAQPQHF
J: TRBJ1-5; D: -; V: TRBV5-1; size: -; DNA: TGCGCCAGCAGCTTGGACCCCTATAGCAATCAGCCCCAGCATTTT; CDR3: CASSLDPYSNQPQHF
J: TRBJ1-2; D: -; V: TRBV28; size: -; DNA: TGTGCCAGCAGTTTTTCGGGAACGTATGGCTACACCTTC; CDR3: CASSFSGTYGYTF
J: TRBJ2-2; D: TRBD1; V: TRBV5-8; size: -; DNA: TGTGCCAGCAGAGGACAGGGTGGCACCGGGGAGCTGTTTTTT; CDR3: CASRGQGGTGELFF
J: TRBJ2-5; D: -; V: TRBV6-1; size: -; DNA: TGTGCCAGCAGTGAAGCAACGGCGGGAAACCAAGAGACCCAGTACTTC; CDR3: CASSEATAGNQETQYF
J: TRBJ2-6; D: TRBD1; V: TRBV19; size: -; DNA: TGTGCCAGCGGTACAGGGGGCTGGTTGACCTCTGGGGCCAACGTCCTGACTTTC; CDR3: CASGTGGWLTSGANVLTF
J: TRBJ2-3; D: TRBD2; V: TRBV20-1; size: -; DNA: TGCAGTGCTAGTCCGTCCCGGGGGGAGGGCGCCTACACAGATACGCAGTATTTT; CDR3: CSASPSRGEGAYTDTQYF
J: TRBJ1-6; D: -; V: TRBV12-3/TRBV12-4; size: -; DNA: TGTGCCAGCAGGGTAGCATCTTCACCCCTCCACTTT; CDR3: CASRVASSPLHF
J: TRBJ2-1; D: TRBD1; V: TRBV9; size: -; DNA: TGTGCCAGCAGCCCATCCCGGGGGACAGGGTGGGATGAGCAGTTCTTC; CDR3: CASSPSRGTGWDEQFF
J: TRBJ2-7; D: TRBD1; V: TRBV10-1; size: few; DNA: TGCGCCAGCAGTGAAGGGGACAGGGATTGGGACGAGCAGTACTTC; CDR3: CASSEGDRDWDEQYF
J: TRBJ1-3; D: -; V: TRBV30; size: -; DNA: TGTGCCTGCAAAAAACAGGGAGACACCATATATTTT; CDR3: CACKKQGDTIYF